A selection of T cell receptor beta chains follows, all from one sample in a study of OX40 agonist ivuxolimab in advanced cancers. The assay was immunoSEQ multiplex PCR, and TCRdb's table has in-frame clones only and misses some. The sample comprises tens of thousands of clones, around 90% of which are singletons, and 0.95% to 1.3% rests with the top ten. Sequencing used CD4+ or CD8+ T cells sorted from blood, obtained in a trial of the OX40 agonist ivuxolimab. Receptors were obtained from an adult with an advanced solid tumor such as melanoma, head and neck, liver or kidney cancer. Both conserved end residues are trimmed from each CDR3.

j_call: TRBJ1-1; v_call: TRBV5-6; cdr3_length: 12; cdr3_aa: ASSLGTRNTEAF
j_call: TRBJ2-7; v_call: TRBV28; cdr3_length: 13; cdr3_aa: ASSLSSGASYEQY
j_call: TRBJ2-3; v_call: TRBV7-9; cdr3_length: 9; cdr3_aa: ASSPIDTQY
j_call: TRBJ1-1; v_call: TRBV27; cdr3_length: 12; cdr3_aa: ASRPTGQNTEAF
j_call: TRBJ2-4; v_call: TRBV6-1; cdr3_length: 11; cdr3_aa: ASRESGRNIQY
j_call: TRBJ1-1; v_call: TRBV30; cdr3_length: 11; cdr3_aa: AWSRGANTEAF
j_call: TRBJ2-2; v_call: TRBV25-1; cdr3_length: 13; cdr3_aa: ASSESPTNTGELF
j_call: TRBJ1-2; v_call: TRBV7-2; cdr3_length: 11; cdr3_aa: ASSQTEVYGYT
j_call: TRBJ2-7; v_call: TRBV5-4; cdr3_length: 11; cdr3_aa: ASSPGPGYEQY
j_call: TRBJ2-1; v_call: TRBV7-7; cdr3_length: 11; cdr3_aa: ASSLAGGNEQF
j_call: TRBJ2-1; v_call: TRBV11-2; cdr3_length: 13; cdr3_aa: ASSLTGGAHNEQF
j_call: TRBJ2-7; v_call: TRBV25-1; cdr3_length: 13; cdr3_aa: ASSESRQISYEQY
j_call: TRBJ2-5; v_call: TRBV6-5; cdr3_length: 12; cdr3_aa: ASKGAGTQETQY
j_call: TRBJ2-6; v_call: TRBV2; cdr3_length: 11; cdr3_aa: ASTPSWANVLT
j_call: TRBJ1-4; v_call: TRBV5-4; cdr3_length: 10; cdr3_aa: ASSLEKEKLF
j_call: TRBJ2-7; v_call: TRBV6-5; cdr3_length: 10; cdr3_aa: ASRDSINEQY
j_call: TRBJ2-3; v_call: TRBV7-3; cdr3_length: 14; cdr3_aa: ASRLLAGPQGDTQY
j_call: TRBJ2-7; v_call: TRBV28; cdr3_length: 12; cdr3_aa: ASRRGGPAYEQY
j_call: TRBJ2-2; v_call: TRBV2; cdr3_length: 12; cdr3_aa: ASNRQGDTGELF
j_call: TRBJ2-5; v_call: TRBV30; cdr3_length: 12; cdr3_aa: AWSVSTGRETQY
j_call: TRBJ2-2; v_call: TRBV6-1; cdr3_length: 15; cdr3_aa: ASSGTSGSVGTGELF
j_call: TRBJ2-7; v_call: TRBV6-6; cdr3_length: 9; cdr3_aa: ASSSFYEQY
j_call: TRBJ2-5; v_call: TRBV6-5; cdr3_length: 11; cdr3_aa: ASSFMGRETQY
j_call: TRBJ1-1; v_call: TRBV21-1; cdr3_length: 14; cdr3_aa: ASSLGRMAENTEAF
j_call: TRBJ1-1; v_call: TRBV7-9; cdr3_length: 10; cdr3_aa: ASSLSAAEAF
j_call: TRBJ2-1; v_call: TRBV14; cdr3_length: 12; cdr3_aa: ASSQVARYNEQF
j_call: TRBJ1-2; v_call: TRBV6-1; cdr3_length: 11; cdr3_aa: ASSVGSAYGYT
j_call: TRBJ1-3; v_call: TRBV6-1; cdr3_length: 14; cdr3_aa: ASSGGQFYSGNTIY
j_call: TRBJ2-7; v_call: TRBV19; cdr3_length: 13; cdr3_aa: ASSSTTGNPYEQY
j_call: TRBJ2-3; v_call: TRBV19; cdr3_length: 13; cdr3_aa: ASSLGLANTDTQY
j_call: TRBJ1-2; v_call: TRBV10-3; cdr3_length: 11; cdr3_aa: AITGTGGHGYT
j_call: TRBJ2-3; v_call: TRBV7-2; cdr3_length: 11; cdr3_aa: ASSSQRTDTQY
j_call: TRBJ1-2; v_call: TRBV15; cdr3_length: 13; cdr3_aa: ATSRSQGSNYGYT
j_call: TRBJ1-2; v_call: TRBV5-2; cdr3_length: 14; cdr3_aa: ASNLGGVRKTYGYT
j_call: TRBJ2-3; v_call: TRBV14; cdr3_length: 12; cdr3_aa: ASSQGARSVTQY
j_call: TRBJ1-6; v_call: TRBV25-1; cdr3_length: 12; cdr3_aa: ASSETAYNSPLH
j_call: TRBJ1-2; v_call: TRBV28; cdr3_length: 14; cdr3_aa: ASSFGFLDRRYGYT
j_call: TRBJ2-7; v_call: TRBV5-4; cdr3_length: 14; cdr3_aa: ASSLTGKGSTYEQY
j_call: TRBJ2-2; v_call: TRBV28; cdr3_length: 12; cdr3_aa: ASYLTGIPGELF
j_call: TRBJ1-1; v_call: TRBV15; cdr3_length: 10; cdr3_aa: ATSRRDTEAF
j_call: TRBJ1-1; v_call: TRBV6-6; cdr3_length: 10; cdr3_aa: ASSYTRGEAF
j_call: TRBJ1-2; v_call: TRBV28; cdr3_length: 9; cdr3_aa: ASSLLQESS
j_call: TRBJ1-1; v_call: TRBV19; cdr3_length: 12; cdr3_aa: ASSIPAGNTEAF
j_call: TRBJ2-6; v_call: TRBV18; cdr3_length: 14; cdr3_aa: ASSPGTGTGANVLT
j_call: TRBJ1-1; v_call: TRBV10-3; cdr3_length: 13; cdr3_aa: AISDVTGENTEAF
j_call: TRBJ1-1; v_call: TRBV6-6; cdr3_length: 14; cdr3_aa: ASSYPPDRWNTEAF
j_call: TRBJ1-5; v_call: TRBV6-4; cdr3_length: 12; cdr3_aa: ASSREGSNQPQH
j_call: TRBJ2-5; v_call: TRBV10-1; cdr3_length: 13; cdr3_aa: ASSESTGAWETQY
j_call: TRBJ2-7; v_call: TRBV5-1; cdr3_length: 12; cdr3_aa: ASSKTSGSYEQY
j_call: TRBJ1-2; v_call: TRBV7-9; cdr3_length: 14; cdr3_aa: ASSVGGGGEGYGYT
j_call: TRBJ2-3; v_call: TRBV5-6; cdr3_length: 12; cdr3_aa: ASSSGQGGDTQY
j_call: TRBJ2-1; v_call: TRBV10-3; cdr3_length: 10; cdr3_aa: AITAGGNEQF
j_call: TRBJ2-7; v_call: TRBV7-2; cdr3_length: 13; cdr3_aa: ASSQGTSGLYEQY
j_call: TRBJ2-7; v_call: TRBV7-9; cdr3_length: 12; cdr3_aa: ASSSRGGAYEQY
j_call: TRBJ2-2; v_call: TRBV6-1; cdr3_length: 12; cdr3_aa: ASSGGRNTGELF
j_call: TRBJ2-7; v_call: TRBV2; cdr3_length: 9; cdr3_aa: ASSDWGEQY